These 12 T cell receptor beta chains came from one sample sequenced in a study of blood T cell repertoires in COVID-19. Using immunoSEQ multiplex PCR, the repertoire was profiled, and TCRdb retains in-frame clones only, with some absent. The sample has 200,000 to 250,000 clones; more than 65% are singletons. Sequencing was done on a sample of peripheral blood. These receptors were obtained from an elderly woman with acute or convalescent COVID-19.

This chain joins TRBV4-3 and TRBJ2-7; TRBD1 aligns across 9 bases. Germline trimming cut 4 bases from V and 0 bases from J; bases unmatched to any gene: 4. The CDR3 covers 15 residues. In germline, CDR1 is LGHNA, CDR2 YSLEER. The chain's CDR3 is CASSRGQGSSYEQYF. CDR3 coding DNA: TGCGCCAGCAGCCGAGGACAGGGGAGCTCCTACGAGCAGTACTTC.

The chain links TRBV11-2 to TRBJ1-4, with 7 bases aligning to TRBD1. Germline V lookup: CDR1 SGHAT, CDR2 FQNNGV. The trim removed 2 bases at V and 5 bases at J, leaving 2 bases unmatched. The CDR3 has 14 amino acids. The CDR3 reads CASSLSGGNEKLFF. Written as DNA, the CDR3 is TGTGCCAGCAGCTTATCAGGGGGGAATGAAAAACTGTTTTTT. The full variable domain, its missing parts supplied by reference TRBV11-2 and TRBJ1-4, is EAGVAQSPRYKIIEKRQSVAFWCNPISGHATLYWYQQILGQGPKLLIQFQNNGVVDDSQLPKDRFSAERLKGVDSTLKIQPAKLEDSAVYLCASSLSGGNEKLFFGSGTQLSVL.

This clone appeared once. The rearrangement joins TRBV3-1 (or the pseudogene TRBV3-2) to TRBJ2-2; 9 bases map to TRBD1. Germline trimming cut 11 bases from V and 4 bases from J; bases unmatched to any gene: 8. Germline CDR1 and CDR2: LGHDT and YNNKEL (reference sequence). This CDR3 is built from 14 residues. The CDR3 region has the DNA TGTGCCGCCCGGGGACAGGGTTTCACCGGGGAGCTGTTTTTT. Translating it yields CAARGQGFTGELFF.

V is TRBV10-3 and J is TRBJ1-1; D uncertain. V was trimmed by 0 bases and J by 3 bases, leaving 8 bases between them. CDR1 is ENHRY, CDR2 SYGVKD, per germline. This CDR3 spans 14 amino acids. Here the CDR3 reads CAISESVEYTEAFF. CDR3 DNA: TGTGCCATCAGTGAGTCGGTTGAGTACACTGAAGCTTTCTTT.

This clone appeared a single time. The chain carries TRBV2 and TRBJ2-5; the D gene is possibly TRBD2 (6 bases). V lost 5 bases to trimming and J lost 5 bases, with 15 bases between them. CDR1 and CDR2 (germline): SNHLY, FYNNEI. The CDR3 runs to 14 residues. CDR3 region: CASSRLVGGETQYF. CDR3 coding DNA: TGTGCCAGCAGTCGACTAGTAGGAGGGGAGACCCAGTACTTC.

The chain combines TRBV4-1 with TRBJ2-7; 11 nucleotides align to TRBD1. V lost 4 bases and J lost 1; bases outside the gene matches: 3. The CDR3 contains 15 residues. Germline loops: CDR1 MGHRA, CDR2 YSYEKL. CDR3 sequence: CASSPGQGASYEQYF. The CDR3 bases are TGCGCCAGCAGCCCCGGACAGGGGGCATCCTACGAGCAGTACTTC.

The chain recombines TRBV6-5 with TRBJ2-1; 10 bases fit TRBD2. The germline CDR1 and CDR2 sequences are MNHEY and SVGAGI. The CDR3 runs 15 residues. Trimming removed 7 bases from V and 1 base from J; junction bases left unmatched: 4. CDR3 nucleotide sequence: TGTGCCAGCAACCAGCGGGGGGGTTCCTACAATGAGCAGTTCTTC. It translates to CASNQRGGSYNEQFF.

This rearrangement joins TRBV19 to TRBJ2-1; 15 bases fit TRBD2. Losses at the gene ends were 9 bases for V and 10 bases for J; bases not matched to a gene: 10. This CDR3 is built from 15 residues. CDR1 and CDR2 (germline): LNHDA, SQIVND (reference sequence). This CDR3 reads CASTRTSGGVGEQFF. CDR3 DNA sequence: TGTGCCAGCACCAGGACTAGCGGGGGGGTCGGGGAGCAGTTCTTC.

The chain recombines TRBV10-2 with TRBJ1-5, with a tentative D call TRBD1 (6 bases). In germline, CDR1 is WSHSY, CDR2 SAAADI. Trimming stripped 6 bases from V and 0 bases from J, with 12 bases between. CDR3 length: 15 amino acids. For the CDR3, the DNA is TGCGCCAGCAGGGGGACACAAAATAGCAATCAGCCCCAGCATTTT. It encodes CASRGTQNSNQPQHF.

The J gene is TRBJ1-1, the V gene TRBV7-8, with 7 bases matching TRBD1. Germline V gene lookup returns CDR1 SGHVS and CDR2 FQNEAQ. After removal of 4 bases from V and 0 bases from J, the junction contained 2 bases not matched to a gene. This CDR3 comprises 14 residues. In DNA form, the CDR3 reads TGTGCCAGCAGCTACGGGACAGTGAACACTGAAGCTTTCTTT. Its translation: CASSYGTVNTEAFF.

CDR3 bases: TGTGCCAGCAGCCCCGACAGGATCCATGAAAAACTGTTTTTT. It specifies CASSPDRIHEKLFF. The chain recombines TRBV11-2 with TRBJ1-4, with D possibly being TRBD1 (6 bases). CDR1 is SGHAT, CDR2 FQNNGV, per germline. This CDR3 has 14 residues. V was clipped by 5 bases and J by 6 bases, with 13 bases between them.

This rearrangement joins TRBV19 to TRBJ2-3; unclear D gene. Germline V lookup: CDR1 LNHDA, CDR2 SQIVND (reference sequence). The CDR3 contains 15 residues. With 3 bases removed from V and 2 bases from J, the gap between germline ends came to 12 bases. The CDR3 protein is CASSIKSQSTDTQYF. Written as DNA, the CDR3 is TGTGCCAGTAGTATCAAATCCCAGTCCACAGATACGCAGTATTTT.